The 30 T cell receptor beta chains below were found in one sample sequenced in a study of blood T cell repertoires in COVID-19. Repertoires were generated with immunoSEQ multiplex PCR, while TCRdb's copy carries only in-frame clones and drops some. The profile shows over 100,000 clones, 87% of them singletons. The sequenced sample was peripheral blood. The receptors shown here come from a middle-aged man with acute or convalescent COVID-19.

The V call is TRBV4-2, the J call TRBJ2-7; 7 nucleotides agree with TRBD1. The junction had 5 bases not matched to a gene; V was cut back by 5 bases and J by 7 bases. The CDR3 consists of 12 residues. Germline-derived CDR1 and CDR2 are LGHNA and YNFKEQ. The chain's CDR3 is CASSSTGSEQYF. In DNA form, the CDR3 reads TGTGCCAGCAGCTCGACAGGGTCAGAGCAGTACTTC.

This clone showed up just a few times. The CDR3 DNA reads TGTGCCAGCAGACCGCCGGGACAGGGTAATTCACCCCTCCACTTT. Protein sequence: CASRPPGQGNSPLHF. The chain carries TRBV7-2 and TRBJ1-6; 9 bases align to TRBD1. The V gene end was trimmed by 6 bases and the J gene end by 6 bases; junction bases not matched to a gene: 6. The CDR3 consists of 15 residues. Germline CDR1 reads SGHTA; CDR2 reads FQGNSA.

The V gene is TRBV5-5, the J gene TRBJ2-1; 10 positions match TRBD2. The CDR3 runs to 16 residues. Germline V gene sequence: CDR1 SGHKS, CDR2 YYEKEE (reference sequence). After removal of 4 bases from V and 4 bases from J, the junction contained 8 bases not matched to a gene. CDR3 residues: CASSRISGRVYNEQFF. DNA for the CDR3: TGTGCCAGCAGCCGCATAAGCGGGAGGGTTTACAATGAGCAGTTCTTC.

This sequence joins TRBV5-1 and TRBJ2-2; no reliable D call. The V gene lost 0 bases and the J gene lost 8 bases, with 11 bases spanning the gap. CDR3 length: 14 residues. The germline V gene encodes CDR1 SGHRS and CDR2 YFSETQ. The CDR3 here is CASSLARYSGELFF. The CDR3, as DNA: TGCGCCAGCAGCTTGGCTCGGTATAGTGGGGAGCTGTTTTTT. Filled out from reference TRBV5-1 and TRBJ2-2, the complete variable domain reads KAGVTQTPRYLIKTRGQQVTLSCSPISGHRSVSWYQQTPGQGLQFLFEYFSETQRNKGNFPGRFSGRQFSNSRSEMNVSTLELGDSALYLCASSLARYSGELFFGEGSRLTVL.

The genes are TRBV28 and TRBJ2-7, with 8 bases aligning to TRBD2. The CDR3 covers 14 residues. V lost 5 bases, J lost 0 bases, and 3 bases stayed unmatched. Germline loops: CDR1 MDHEN, CDR2 SYDVKM. CDR3 DNA: TGTGCCAGCAGTCCTAGCGGGTACTCCTACGAGCAGTACTTC. Its protein is CASSPSGYSYEQYF.

J is TRBJ2-2 and V is TRBV6-1; no reliable D call. Trimming left V 3 bases short and J 6 bases short, with 11 bases between. The germline V gene has CDR1 MNHNS and CDR2 SASEGT. CDR3 size: 14 residues. The CDR3 loop reads CASSEAFFSGELFF. The CDR3 DNA reads as TGTGCCAGCAGTGAGGCATTCTTCTCCGGGGAGCTGTTTTTT.

V and J are TRBV2 and TRBJ1-2; 9 nucleotides align to TRBD1. The CDR3 sequence is 12 residues long. V lost 6 bases, J lost 8 bases, and 4 bases stayed unmatched. Germline CDR1 SNHLY, CDR2 FYNNEI. For the CDR3, the DNA is TGTGCCAGCAGACAGGGGGCGAGGGGCTACACCTTC. Its translation is CASRQGARGYTF.

This chain links TRBV5-1 with TRBJ2-5; a possible D gene is TRBD1 (6 bases). Per the germline V gene, CDR1 is SGHRS and CDR2 is YFSETQ. The V end was cut by 4 bases, the J end by 6 bases, with 22 bases between. The CDR3 has 16 residues. DNA of the CDR3: TGCGCCAGCAGCACCGGAATAACTGCAGGGGACAAGACCCAGTACTTC. Translation gives CASSTGITAGDKTQYF. Variable domain in full (rest from reference TRBV5-1 and TRBJ2-5): KAGVTQTPRYLIKTRGQQVTLSCSPISGHRSVSWYQQTPGQGLQFLFEYFSETQRNKGNFPGRFSGRQFSNSRSEMNVSTLELGDSALYLCASSTGITAGDKTQYFGPGTRLLVL.

The V gene is TRBV10-3, the J gene TRBJ2-1; 9 positions match TRBD2. Germline-derived CDR1 and CDR2 are ENHRY and SYGVKD. The junction had 6 bases not matched to a gene; V was cut back by 4 bases and J by 5 bases. The CDR3 length is 15 residues. The CDR3 DNA sequence: TGTGCCATCAGTGGGGCGGGAGGGTCCGACAATGAGCAGTTCTTC. As protein: CAISGAGGSDNEQFF.

This chain links TRBV6-5 with TRBJ2-5, with D possibly matching TRBD2 (6 bases). CDR3 size: 15 residues. Trimming pared 1 base from V and 5 bases from J, leaving 14 bases between. Germline V gene lookup returns CDR1 MNHEY and CDR2 SVGAGI. This CDR3 is CASSYYTEGGETQYF. The CDR3 DNA reads TGTGCCAGCAGTTACTATACGGAGGGTGGGGAGACCCAGTACTTC.

This chain uses TRBV30 with TRBJ2-1, with 11 positions matching TRBD2. The CDR3 loop spans 15 amino acids. The J segment lost 8 bases and the V segment lost 2 bases, leaving 8 bases of the junction unmatched. Germline V CDR1 and CDR2: GTSNPN, SVGIG (reference sequence). The CDR3 sequence: CAWSRTSGSLYEQFF. Here the CDR3 DNA reads TGTGCCTGGAGTCGAACTAGCGGGAGTCTCTATGAGCAGTTCTTC.

The chain has TRBV21-1 and TRBJ2-7; TRBD2 is the table's D call and was not checked against the DNA. TRBV21-1 has pseudogene status. The length of the CDR3 is 21 residues. CDR3 sequence: CASSKFGRRGLAGGRDYEQYF. CDR3 in DNA: TGTGCCAGCAGCAAATTCGGCCGCAGAGGACTAGCGGGAGGGAGGGACTACGAGCAGTACTTC.

The V gene is TRBV2, the J gene TRBJ1-2; unclear D gene. Germline loops: CDR1 SNHLY, CDR2 FYNNEI. V gave up 1 base and J gave up 8 bases, with 11 bases separating them. The CDR3 runs 13 residues. The CDR3 loop reads CASSEGQRYGYTF. The CDR3 DNA sequence: TGTGCCAGCAGTGAAGGACAACGTTACGGCTACACCTTC.

This rearrangement joins TRBV3-1 (or the pseudogene TRBV3-2) to TRBJ2-3, with D hard to call. The V gene lost 4 bases and the J gene lost 6 bases, with 8 bases spanning the gap. The CDR3 sequence is 12 residues long. Looked up from germline, CDR1 is LGHDT and CDR2 is YNNKEL (reference sequence). The CDR3 region has the DNA TGTGCCAGCAGCCCCTCCCCCGATACGCAGTATTTT. It specifies CASSPSPDTQYF.

J is TRBJ1-6 and V is TRBV30; no clear D. The CDR3 is 14 amino acids. Trimming stripped 0 bases from V and 10 bases from J, with 13 bases between. Germline V gene data show CDR1 as GTSNPN and CDR2 as SVGIG (reference sequence). CDR3 in amino acids: CAWSVKRESSPLHF. CDR3 in DNA: TGTGCCTGGAGTGTAAAGAGGGAAAGCTCACCCCTCCACTTT.

This clone appeared once. The rearrangement links TRBV10-3 to TRBJ2-3, with 7 bases that match TRBD2. The junction had 6 bases not matched to a gene; V was cut back by 3 bases and J by 3 bases. CDR1 and CDR2 from the germline V gene are ENHRY and SYGVKD. The CDR3 is made up of 15 amino acids. In nucleotides, the CDR3 is TGTGCCATCAGTGAAACGCGGGGGTTGACAGATACGCAGTATTTT. Its translation: CAISETRGLTDTQYF.

CDR3 bases: TGTGCCAGCAGCTTAGCGGCCGGGTCCAATCAGCCCCAGCATTTT. This sequence encodes CASSLAAGSNQPQHF. The chain couples TRBV7-9 to TRBJ1-5; D unclear. V lost 0 bases and J 3 bases, leaving 9 bases between the germline ends. This CDR3 has 15 amino acids. From germline, CDR1 is SEHNR and CDR2 FQNEAQ (reference sequence).

This sequence joins TRBV9 and TRBJ2-2, with 13 bases identical to TRBD2. This CDR3 has 18 residues. With 4 bases clipped from V and 8 bases from J, the junction kept 14 bases outside the gene matches. CDR1 and CDR2 (germline): SGDLS, YYNGEE. The chain's CDR3 is CASSPLPRTSGSSGELFF. Written as DNA, the CDR3 is TGTGCCAGCAGCCCTCTTCCAAGGACTAGCGGGAGTTCTGGGGAGCTGTTTTTT. The complete variable domain, with remaining parts taken from reference TRBV9 and TRBJ2-2, reads DSGVTQTPKHLITATGQRVTLRCSPRSGDLSVYWYQQSLDQGLQFLIQYYNGEERAKGNILERFSAQQFPDLHSELNLSSLELGDSALYFCASSPLPRTSGSSGELFFGEGSRLTVL.

This chain links TRBV5-1 with TRBJ2-7; no clear D. The germline V gene has CDR1 SGHRS and CDR2 YFSETQ. The V end was cut by 2 bases, the J end by 0 bases, with 6 bases between. The CDR3 runs to 13 residues. This CDR3 is CASSFSPSYEQYF. DNA of the CDR3: TGCGCCAGCAGCTTTAGTCCCTCCTACGAGCAGTACTTC.

The chain couples TRBV11-2 to TRBJ1-5; TRBD1 matches 7 bases. Germline V gives CDR1 SGHAT, CDR2 FQNNGV. The CDR3 loop spans 15 amino acids. Trimming removed 4 bases from V and 7 bases from J; junction bases left unmatched: 10. The DNA of the CDR3 is TGTGCCAGCAGCTCTTCGACAGGGCAGGGACAGCCCCAGCATTTT. Translating it yields CASSSSTGQGQPQHF.

J is TRBJ2-2 and V is TRBV28; no clear D. Trimming took 5 bases from V and 0 from J, leaving 4 bases between them. The CDR3 contains 13 residues. The germline V gene has CDR1 MDHEN and CDR2 SYDVKM. The CDR3 DNA reads as TGTGCCAGCAGTACAGCGAACACCGGGGAGCTGTTTTTT. This sequence encodes CASSTANTGELFF.

This chain connects TRBV28 to TRBJ1-1, with 7 bases lining up with TRBD1. Germline-derived CDR1 and CDR2 are MDHEN and SYDVKM. Trimming took 4 bases from V and 1 from J; bases not matched to a gene: 3. The CDR3 is 14 residues long. This chain's CDR3 is CASSSGGRNTEAFF. CDR3 in DNA: TGTGCCAGCAGTTCAGGGGGGCGGAACACTGAAGCTTTCTTT.

The V call is TRBV6-6, the J call TRBJ2-2; TRBD1 agrees at 9 bases. CDR1 is MNHNY and CDR2 is SVGAGI in the germline V gene (reference sequence). The CDR3 is 15 residues long. V shed 7 bases and J 5 bases; nucleotides not matched to a gene: 8. CDR3 coding DNA: TGTGCCAGCAACCGGGACAGGGAAGAAACCGGGGAGCTGTTTTTT. Its translation: CASNRDREETGELFF.

This clone appeared once. The V gene is TRBV7-2, the J gene TRBJ2-1; TRBD1 matches 8 bases. The CDR3 loop spans 16 amino acids. V lost 4 bases to trimming and J lost 7 bases; unmatched junction nucleotides: 12. Looked up from germline, CDR1 is SGHTA and CDR2 is FQGNSA. The CDR3 sequence is CASSSRGTGHKNEQFF. The CDR3 nucleotides read TGTGCCAGCAGCTCCCGCGGGACAGGCCACAAGAATGAGCAGTTCTTC.

The gene calls are TRBV10-3 and TRBJ1-6, with D maybe TRBD1 (6 bases). This CDR3 region has 13 residues. V dropped 6 bases and J dropped 7 bases, with 10 bases sitting between them. Germline assignment: CDR1 ENHRY and CDR2 SYGVKD. The CDR3 DNA reads TGTGCCATCAGGGACAGTCCGAATTCACCCCTCCACTTT. Protein sequence: CAIRDSPNSPLHF.

The rearrangement uses TRBV12-5 and TRBJ2-3, with 7 bases identical to TRBD1. The CDR3 consists of 13 residues. J gave up 5 bases and V 7 bases, and 6 bases lay outside the gene matches. Germline V lookup: CDR1 LGHNT, CDR2 FRNRAP. CDR3 coding DNA: TGTGCTAGTGTCCGGGACAGCCTAGATACGCAGTATTTT. Encoded protein: CASVRDSLDTQYF.

The V gene is TRBV9, the J gene TRBJ2-3; TRBD2 aligns across 9 bases. In germline, CDR1 is SGDLS, CDR2 YYNGEE. The CDR3 contains 16 residues. J gave up 0 bases and V 0 bases, and 2 bases lay outside the gene matches. The chain's CDR3 is CASSVDLAGSTDTQYF. CDR3 DNA sequence: TGTGCCAGCAGCGTAGATCTAGCGGGGAGCACAGATACGCAGTATTTT.

This clone was observed a single time. As DNA, the CDR3 is TGTGCCAGCAGTTTCCGACGAACGGGACAGGGGAGGGGTCTGAACACTGAAGCTTTCTTT. Translating it yields CASSFRRTGQGRGLNTEAFF. The chain links TRBV27 to TRBJ1-1; 10 bases are shared with TRBD1. This CDR3 has 20 amino acids. The trim removed 3 bases at V and 0 bases at J, leaving 16 bases unmatched. In germline, CDR1 is MNHEY, CDR2 SMNVEV (reference sequence).

The V call is TRBV6-5, the J call TRBJ1-4, with D possibly matching TRBD1 (6 bases). This CDR3 region has 15 residues. In germline, CDR1 is MNHEY, CDR2 SVGAGI. Deletions cut 6 bases from V and 4 bases from J, with 15 bases between. The CDR3 loop reads CASSPRGARNEKLFF. The CDR3 bases are TGTGCCAGCAGCCCCAGGGGAGCCCGTAATGAAAAACTGTTTTTT.

This clone was counted only a few times. The rearrangement joins TRBV10-3 to TRBJ1-5; 9 bases line up with TRBD1. The V gene's germline CDR1 is ENHRY and CDR2 SYGVKD. The V segment lost 6 bases and the J segment 4 bases; nucleotides outside the gene matches: 1. The CDR3 covers 13 residues. The DNA of the CDR3 is TGTGCCATCAGCGGGACAGGGAATCAGCCCCAGCATTTT. Residues: CAISGTGNQPQHF.